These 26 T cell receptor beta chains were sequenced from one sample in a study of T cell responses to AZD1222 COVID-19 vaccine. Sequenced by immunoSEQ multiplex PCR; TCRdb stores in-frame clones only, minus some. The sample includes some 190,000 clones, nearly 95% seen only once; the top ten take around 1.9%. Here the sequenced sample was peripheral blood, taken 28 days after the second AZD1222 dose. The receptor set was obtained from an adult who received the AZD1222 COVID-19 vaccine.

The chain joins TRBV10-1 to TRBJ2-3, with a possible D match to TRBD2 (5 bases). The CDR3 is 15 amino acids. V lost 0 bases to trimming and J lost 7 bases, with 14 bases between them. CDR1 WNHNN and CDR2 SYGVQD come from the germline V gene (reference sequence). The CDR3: CASSESGSRGNTQYF. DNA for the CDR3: TGCGCCAGCAGTGAGTCGGGCTCGAGAGGGAATACGCAGTATTTT.

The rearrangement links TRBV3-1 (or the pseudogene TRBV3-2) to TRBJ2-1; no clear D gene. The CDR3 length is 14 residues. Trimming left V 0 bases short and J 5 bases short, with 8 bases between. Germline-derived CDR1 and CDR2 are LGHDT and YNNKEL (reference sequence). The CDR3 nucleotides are TGTGCCAGCAGCCAAGAAAATAAAAACAATGAGCAGTTCTTC. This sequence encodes CASSQENKNNEQFF.

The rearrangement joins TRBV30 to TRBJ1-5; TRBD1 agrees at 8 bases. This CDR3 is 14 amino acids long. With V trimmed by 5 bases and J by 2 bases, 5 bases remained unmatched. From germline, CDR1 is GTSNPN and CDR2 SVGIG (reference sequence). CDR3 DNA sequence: TGTGCCTGGGCTACAGGGGGGGGCAATCAGCCCCAGCATTTT. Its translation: CAWATGGGNQPQHF.

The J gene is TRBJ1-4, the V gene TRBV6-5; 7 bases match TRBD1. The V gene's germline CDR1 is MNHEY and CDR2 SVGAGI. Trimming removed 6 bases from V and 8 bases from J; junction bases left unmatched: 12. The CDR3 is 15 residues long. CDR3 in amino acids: CASRDPDRVFEKLFF. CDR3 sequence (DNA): TGTGCCAGCAGAGACCCTGACAGGGTGTTCGAAAAACTGTTTTTT.

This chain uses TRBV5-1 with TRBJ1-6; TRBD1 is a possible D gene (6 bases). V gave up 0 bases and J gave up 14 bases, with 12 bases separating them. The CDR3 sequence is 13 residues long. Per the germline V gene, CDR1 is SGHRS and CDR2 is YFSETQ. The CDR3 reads CASSLDQGTSLHF. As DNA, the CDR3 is TGCGCCAGCAGCTTGGATCAGGGGACATCCCTCCACTTT. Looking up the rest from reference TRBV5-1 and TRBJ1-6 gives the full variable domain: KAGVTQTPRYLIKTRGQQVTLSCSPISGHRSVSWYQQTPGQGLQFLFEYFSETQRNKGNFPGRFSGRQFSNSRSEMNVSTLELGDSALYLCASSLDQGTSLHFGNGTRLTVT.

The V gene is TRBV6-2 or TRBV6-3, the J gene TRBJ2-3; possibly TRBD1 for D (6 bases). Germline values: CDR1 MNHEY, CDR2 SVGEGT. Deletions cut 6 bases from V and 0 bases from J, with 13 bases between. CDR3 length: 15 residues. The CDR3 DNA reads TGTGCCAGCAGCCTTGGGACACCTAGCACAGATACGCAGTATTTT. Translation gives CASSLGTPSTDTQYF.

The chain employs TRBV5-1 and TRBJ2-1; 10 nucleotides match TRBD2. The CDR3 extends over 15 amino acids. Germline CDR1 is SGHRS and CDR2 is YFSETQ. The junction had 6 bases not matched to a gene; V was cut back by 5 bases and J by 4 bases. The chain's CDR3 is CASSPGTSAYNEQFF. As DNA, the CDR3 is TGCGCCAGCAGTCCCGGGACTAGCGCTTACAATGAGCAGTTCTTC.

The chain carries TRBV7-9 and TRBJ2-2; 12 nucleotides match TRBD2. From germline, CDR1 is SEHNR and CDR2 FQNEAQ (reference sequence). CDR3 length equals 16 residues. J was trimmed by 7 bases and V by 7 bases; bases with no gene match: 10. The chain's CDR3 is CASTIGSTSGSGELFF. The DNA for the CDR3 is TGTGCCAGCACCATAGGTTCGACTAGCGGGAGCGGGGAGCTGTTTTTT.

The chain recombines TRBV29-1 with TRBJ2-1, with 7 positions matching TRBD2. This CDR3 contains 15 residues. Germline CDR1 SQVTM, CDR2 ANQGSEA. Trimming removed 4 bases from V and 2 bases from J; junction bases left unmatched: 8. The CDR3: CSVAPRLAAYNEQFF. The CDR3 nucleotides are TGCAGCGTTGCCCCCCGGCTAGCGGCCTACAATGAGCAGTTCTTC.

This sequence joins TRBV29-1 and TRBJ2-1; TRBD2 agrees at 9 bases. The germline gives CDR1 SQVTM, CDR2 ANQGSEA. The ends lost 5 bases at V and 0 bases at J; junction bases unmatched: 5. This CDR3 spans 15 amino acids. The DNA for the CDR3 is TGCAGCGTTCTTAGCGGGAGCTCCTCCTACAATGAGCAGTTCTTC. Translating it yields CSVLSGSSSYNEQFF.

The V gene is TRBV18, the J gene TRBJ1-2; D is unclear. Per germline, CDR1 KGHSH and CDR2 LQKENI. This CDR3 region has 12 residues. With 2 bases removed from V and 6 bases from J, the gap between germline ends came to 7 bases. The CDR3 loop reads CASSPSGDGYTF. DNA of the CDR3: TGTGCCAGCTCACCATCCGGGGATGGCTACACCTTC.

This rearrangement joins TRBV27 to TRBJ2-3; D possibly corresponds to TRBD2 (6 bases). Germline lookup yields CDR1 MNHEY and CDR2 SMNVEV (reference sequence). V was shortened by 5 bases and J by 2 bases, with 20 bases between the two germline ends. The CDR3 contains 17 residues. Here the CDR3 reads CASSGWDGEDNTDTQYF. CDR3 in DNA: TGTGCCAGCAGTGGTTGGGACGGGGAGGATAACACAGATACGCAGTATTTT.

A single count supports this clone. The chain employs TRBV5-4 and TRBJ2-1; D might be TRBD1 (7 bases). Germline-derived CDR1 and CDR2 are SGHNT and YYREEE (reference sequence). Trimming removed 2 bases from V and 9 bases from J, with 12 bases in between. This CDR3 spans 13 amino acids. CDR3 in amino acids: CASSLGGGLEQFF. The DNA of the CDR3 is TGTGCCAGCAGCTTAGGAGGGGGCCTTGAGCAGTTCTTC.

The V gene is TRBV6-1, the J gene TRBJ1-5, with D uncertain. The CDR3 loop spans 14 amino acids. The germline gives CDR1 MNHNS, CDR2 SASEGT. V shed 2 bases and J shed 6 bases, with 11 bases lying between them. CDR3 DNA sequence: TGTGCCAGCAGTGAAACTGCGGGAGGTCAGCCCCAGCATTTT. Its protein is CASSETAGGQPQHF.

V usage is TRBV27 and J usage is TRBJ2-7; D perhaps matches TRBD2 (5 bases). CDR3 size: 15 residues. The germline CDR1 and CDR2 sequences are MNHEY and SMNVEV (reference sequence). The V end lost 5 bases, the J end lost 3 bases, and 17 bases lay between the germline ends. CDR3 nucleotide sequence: TGTGCCAGCAGTCGCACCACACACGGGATCTACGAGCAGTACTTC. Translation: CASSRTTHGIYEQYF.

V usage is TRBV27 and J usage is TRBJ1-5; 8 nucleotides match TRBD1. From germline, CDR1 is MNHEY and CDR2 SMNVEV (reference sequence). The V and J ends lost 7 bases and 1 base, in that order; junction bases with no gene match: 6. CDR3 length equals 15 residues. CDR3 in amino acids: CASKINRGSNQPQHF. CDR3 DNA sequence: TGTGCCAGCAAAATAAACAGGGGGAGCAATCAGCCCCAGCATTTT.

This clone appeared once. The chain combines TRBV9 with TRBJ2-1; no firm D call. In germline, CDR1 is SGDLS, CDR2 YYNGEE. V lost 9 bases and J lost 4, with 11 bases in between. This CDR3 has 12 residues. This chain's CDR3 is CATSKGYNEQFF. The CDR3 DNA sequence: TGTGCCACTTCAAAGGGTTACAATGAGCAGTTCTTC.

In DNA form, the CDR3 reads TGTGCCAGTAGTATAGATGGGACTAGCGGGACCAACGAGCAGTACTTC. This codes for CASSIDGTSGTNEQYF. The genes are TRBV19 and TRBJ2-7, with TRBD2 identical over 13 bases. The CDR3 is 16 residues long. The germline V gene has CDR1 LNHDA and CDR2 SQIVND (reference sequence). The J segment lost 5 bases and the V segment lost 0 bases, leaving 4 bases of the junction unmatched.

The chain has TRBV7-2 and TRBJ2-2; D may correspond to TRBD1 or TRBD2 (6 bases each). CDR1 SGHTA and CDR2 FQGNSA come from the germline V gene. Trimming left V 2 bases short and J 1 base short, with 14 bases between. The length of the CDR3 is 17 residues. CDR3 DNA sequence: TGTGCCAGCAGCTTACAATGGGGGGCCAGGAACACCGGGGAGCTGTTTTTT. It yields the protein CASSLQWGARNTGELFF.

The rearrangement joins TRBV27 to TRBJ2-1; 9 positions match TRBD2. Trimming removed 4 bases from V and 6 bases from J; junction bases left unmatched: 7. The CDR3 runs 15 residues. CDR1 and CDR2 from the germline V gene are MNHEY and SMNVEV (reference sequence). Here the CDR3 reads CASSYPGLATNEQFF. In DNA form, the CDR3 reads TGTGCCAGCAGTTACCCGGGACTAGCCACCAATGAGCAGTTCTTC.

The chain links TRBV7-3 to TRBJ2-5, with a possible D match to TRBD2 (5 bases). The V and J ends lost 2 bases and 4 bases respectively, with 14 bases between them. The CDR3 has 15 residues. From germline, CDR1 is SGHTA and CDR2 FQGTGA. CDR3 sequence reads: CASSLLAGETETQYF. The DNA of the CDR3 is TGTGCCAGCAGCTTATTAGCCGGGGAGACAGAGACCCAGTACTTC.

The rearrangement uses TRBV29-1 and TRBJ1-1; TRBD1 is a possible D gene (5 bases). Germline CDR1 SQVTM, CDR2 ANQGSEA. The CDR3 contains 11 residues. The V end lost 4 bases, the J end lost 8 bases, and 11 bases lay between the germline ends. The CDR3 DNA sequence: TGCAGCGTTGGTGGGGCTTGGGAAGCTTTCTTT. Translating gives CSVGGAWEAFF.

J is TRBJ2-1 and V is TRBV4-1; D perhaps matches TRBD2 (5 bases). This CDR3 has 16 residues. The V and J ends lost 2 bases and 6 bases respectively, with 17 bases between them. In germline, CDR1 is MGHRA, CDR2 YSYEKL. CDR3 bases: TGCGCCAGCAGCCAATTTGGGGAGCCGAGAGGCAATGAGCAGTTCTTC. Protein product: CASSQFGEPRGNEQFF.

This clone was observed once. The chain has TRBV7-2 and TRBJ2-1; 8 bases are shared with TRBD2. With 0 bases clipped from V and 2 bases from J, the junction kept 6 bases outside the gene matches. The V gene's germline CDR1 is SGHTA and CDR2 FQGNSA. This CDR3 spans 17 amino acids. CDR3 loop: CASSLATSGGPYNEQFF. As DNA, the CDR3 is TGTGCCAGCAGCTTAGCGACCAGCGGGGGCCCCTACAATGAGCAGTTCTTC.

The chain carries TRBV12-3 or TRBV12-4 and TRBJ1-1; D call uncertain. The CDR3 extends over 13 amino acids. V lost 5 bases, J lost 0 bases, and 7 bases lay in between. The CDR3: CASSPQLNTEAFF. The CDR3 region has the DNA TGTGCCAGCAGTCCCCAACTGAACACTGAAGCTTTCTTT.

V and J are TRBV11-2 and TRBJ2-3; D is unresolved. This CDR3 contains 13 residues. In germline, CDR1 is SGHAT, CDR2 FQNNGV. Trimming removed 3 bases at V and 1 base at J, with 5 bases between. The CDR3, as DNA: TGTGCCAGCAGCTTGGCAGGCACAGATACGCAGTATTTT. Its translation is CASSLAGTDTQYF.